This T cell receptor beta chain is from a study of cytomegalovirus exposure and HLA in healthy donors. Background on the study: Researchers previously reported finding more than 100 million unique TCR beta sequences from 150 million to 200 million T cells.

PCR amplification relied on 60 Vbeta primers (plus 13 Jbeta primers). Clones were sequenced by immunoSEQ multiplex PCR, and TCRdb holds only the in-frame ones, with some missing. The sample holds over 140,000 clones; about 84% are singletons and the top ten take 2% to 2.5%. Findings and limits, study-wide: Most TCR beta V segments were productive about 87% or about 30% of the time in an earlier analysis.

Concerning this clone itself: Antigen unknown.

Sequenced input: PBMCs. This clonotype was obtained from a man between 50 and 59 years old in good health and CMV-seronegative.

The CDR3 here is CASSLIRAKDSPLHF. The CDR3 coding sequence is TGTGCCAGCAGCTTGATCAGGGCGAAAGACTCACCCCTCCACTTT. The rearrangement joins TRBV5-8 to TRBJ1-6; TRBD1 might be the D (5 bases). Germline values: CDR1 SGHTS, CDR2 YDEGEE. The length of the CDR3 is 15 residues. Trimming took off 1 base at V and 10 bases at J, with 15 bases between the two ends.